This T cell receptor beta chain is from a study of CD8 T cells in Susac syndrome. The V end was cut by 3 bases, the J end by 1 base, with 12 bases between. This CDR3 spans 14 amino acids. Looked up from germline, CDR1 is GTSNPN and CDR2 is SVGIG (reference sequence). Random hexamers served to reverse transcribe about 0.5 to 1 ug RNA. immunoSEQ multiplex PCR amplified TCR beta CDR3 across 54 Vbeta, 13 Jbeta. MiXCR, run by TCRdb on the immunoSEQ multiplex PCR reads, gives a single entry per CDR3 protein. The sample records almost 450,000 distinct CDR3 sequences, roughly 85% being singletons. The T cells that were sequenced for TCR beta were CD8+ and CD4+ cells from blood. It was treatment-naive patients with stable or active relapsing-remitting disease who made up the multiple sclerosis controls. Isolation of CD8+ and CD4+ T cells was performed negatively, whereas enrichment of TEMRA cells was done by FACS.

The chain recombines TRBV30 with TRBJ1-1, with a tentative D call TRBD1 (5 bases). Sequenced sample: CD8+ T cells from PBMCs. The receptor comes from a human donor with multiple sclerosis. The CDR3 sequence: CAWSAGRGNTEAFF. Written as DNA, the CDR3 is TGTGCCTGGAGCGCGGGGAGGGGGAACACTGAAGCTTTCTTT. Based on the CDR3 plus reference TRBV30 and TRBJ1-1, the full variable domain is SQTIHQWPATLVQPVGSPLSLECTVEGTSNPNLYWYRQAAGRGLQLLFYSVGIGQISSEVPQNLSASRPQDRQFILSSKKLLLSDSGFYLCAWSAGRGNTEAFFGQGTRLTVV.